A single sample is the source of the 28 T cell receptor beta chains below, sequenced in a study of blood T cell repertoires in COVID-19. This table comes from immunoSEQ multiplex PCR, and its TCRdb copy is limited to in-frame clones, with some not included. Found here are 120,000 to 150,000 clones, around 87% of them singletons; the top ten hold roughly 3.2%. The source material was peripheral blood. The source is a woman aged 60 to 75 with active COVID-19.

In this sample, this clone turned up a few times. V and J are TRBV19 and TRBJ2-7, with D tentatively TRBD2 (6 bases). V was shortened by 4 bases and J by 6 bases, with 25 bases between the two germline ends. CDR1 and CDR2 (germline): LNHDA, SQIVND (reference sequence). The CDR3 loop spans 17 amino acids. The CDR3 DNA sequence: TGTGCCAGTAGTACCATGCGGGGCGCCCTCCTTAATTGCGAGCAGTACTTC. Its protein product is CASSTMRGALLNCEQYF.

About this clone: Because the CDR3's place on the DNA is in doubt, the DNA is left out and the CDR3 is given as listed by TCRdb. The chain is built from TRBV30 and TRBJ2-5; TRBD2 is the table's D call and was not checked against the DNA. The germline gives CDR1 GTSNPN, CDR2 SVGIG (reference sequence). 11 amino acids form the CDR3, both terminal residues included. The CDR3 protein is CYICNRETQYF.

CDR3 bases: TGCGCCAGCAGCTTGGGACTGAGGGGACTGATCACAGATACGCAGTATTTT. Its translation is CASSLGLRGLITDTQYF. V usage is TRBV5-1 and J usage is TRBJ2-3, with D possibly being TRBD2 (6 bases). This CDR3 is built from 17 residues. The V end was cut by 0 bases, the J end by 2 bases, with 16 bases between. Germline CDR1 and CDR2: SGHRS and YFSETQ. The full variable domain, its missing parts supplied by reference TRBV5-1 and TRBJ2-3, is KAGVTQTPRYLIKTRGQQVTLSCSPISGHRSVSWYQQTPGQGLQFLFEYFSETQRNKGNFPGRFSGRQFSNSRSEMNVSTLELGDSALYLCASSLGLRGLITDTQYFGPGTRLTVL.

With respect to this clone: This CDR3 is also generated by other DNA sequences in the sample. The chain couples TRBV7-2 to TRBJ2-2; the match to TRBD2 covers 14 bases. Germline V gives CDR1 SGHTA, CDR2 FQGNSA. The CDR3 loop spans 16 amino acids. With 3 bases clipped from V and 5 bases from J, the junction kept 2 bases outside the gene matches. CDR3 in DNA: TGTGCCAGCAGCTTGGGACTAGCGGGGGTGACCGGGGAGCTGTTTTTT. This encodes CASSLGLAGVTGELFF.

This clone was seen just once. The V and J genes are TRBV27 and TRBJ1-2; 9 nucleotides agree with TRBD1. CDR1 is MNHEY and CDR2 is SMNVEV in the germline V gene (reference sequence). This CDR3 has 15 residues. V lost 0 bases, J lost 2 bases, and 1 base stayed unmatched. CDR3 sequence (DNA): TGTGCCAGCAGTTTATCTGGGACAGGGAACTATGGCTACACCTTC. Its translation is CASSLSGTGNYGYTF.

The count of this clone is one. The chain links TRBV5-1 to TRBJ2-5, with a possible D match to TRBD1 (5 bases). Per germline, CDR1 SGHRS and CDR2 YFSETQ. The V gene lost 1 base and the J gene lost 1 base, with 11 bases spanning the gap. The CDR3 spans 15 residues. CDR3 nucleotide sequence: TGCGCCAGCAGCTTGACTGCCCAGGGCCAAGAGACCCAGTACTTC. It translates to CASSLTAQGQETQYF.

The V call is TRBV28, the J call TRBJ2-5; D is possibly TRBD1 (5 bases). There are 14 residues in the CDR3. Germline CDR1 and CDR2: MDHEN and SYDVKM. V dropped 2 bases and J dropped 4 bases, with 11 bases sitting between them. CDR3 loop: CASSLAPQGETQYF. CDR3 DNA sequence: TGTGCCAGCAGTTTAGCCCCCCAGGGAGAGACCCAGTACTTC.

The chain links TRBV7-3 to TRBJ2-7, with D possibly matching TRBD1 (5 bases). This CDR3 region has 12 residues. The ends were cut back, 4 bases at V and 10 bases at J, with 14 bases in the middle. In germline, CDR1 is SGHTA, CDR2 FQGTGA. CDR3 sequence reads: CASSSDGAVQYF. The DNA for the CDR3 is TGTGCCAGCAGCTCCGATGGGGCGGTACAGTACTTC.

The chain uses TRBV23-1 and TRBJ1-5, with D possibly matching TRBD1 (5 bases). TRBV23-1 is treated as an ORF (open reading frame) with a function not yet certain. The CDR3 is 20 residues long. V was shortened by 0 bases and J by 1 base, with 22 bases between the two germline ends. DNA of the CDR3: TGCGCCAGCAGTCAATCGATTAATGGGGCTCCACTATCAAGCAATCAGCCCCAGCATTTT. Its protein product is CASSQSINGAPLSSNQPQHF.

This chain links TRBV29-1 with TRBJ2-3; TRBD1 is a possible D gene (5 bases). The CDR3 runs to 17 residues. Trimming removed 1 base from V and 0 bases from J, with 17 bases in between. Germline CDR1 and CDR2: SQVTM and ANQGSEA. The CDR3 sequence: CSVEGGVQDRSTDTQYF. DNA of the CDR3: TGCAGCGTTGAAGGCGGAGTACAGGATCGTAGCACAGATACGCAGTATTTT.

The V call is TRBV6-2 or TRBV6-3, the J call TRBJ2-7; no firm D call. Germline-derived CDR1 and CDR2 are MNHEY and SVGEGT. The CDR3 runs 15 residues. The V and J ends lost 6 bases and 0 bases respectively, with 15 bases between them. The chain's CDR3 is CASSPPLGVSYEQYF. The CDR3 DNA reads as TGTGCCAGCAGCCCCCCCCTAGGCGTCTCCTACGAGCAGTACTTC.

This clone was recorded only once. This chain uses TRBV5-6 with TRBJ2-7; D call uncertain. CDR3 length: 12 residues. The V end lost 4 bases, the J end lost 3 bases, and 8 bases lay between the germline ends. Per germline, CDR1 SGHDT and CDR2 YYEEEE. The CDR3 DNA reads TGTGCCAGCAGCCTGGACGGCTACGAGCAGTACTTC. It specifies CASSLDGYEQYF. Together with reference TRBV5-6 and TRBJ2-7, the CDR3 gives the full variable domain: DAGVTQSPTHLIKTRGQQVTLRCSPKSGHDTVSWYQQALGQGPQFIFQYYEEEERQRGNFPDRFSGHQFPNYSSELNVNALLLGDSALYLCASSLDGYEQYFGPGTRLTVT.

The gene calls are TRBV11-2 and TRBJ2-7, with D maybe TRBD1 (6 bases). CDR1 SGHAT and CDR2 FQNNGV come from the germline V gene. V lost 6 bases, J lost 3 bases, and 15 bases lay in between. The CDR3 extends over 14 amino acids. The CDR3 DNA reads as TGTGCCAGCAGGATGGGGCAGGGGCGCTACGAGCAGTACTTC. This sequence encodes CASRMGQGRYEQYF.

V and J are TRBV7-2 and TRBJ2-1; D might be TRBD2 (6 bases). V lost 3 bases and J 10 bases, leaving 16 bases between the germline ends. Looked up from germline, CDR1 is SGHTA and CDR2 is FQGNSA. The CDR3 loop spans 14 amino acids. The CDR3 spells CASSFWASDGEQFF. The CDR3 coding sequence is TGTGCCAGCAGCTTCTGGGCTAGCGACGGAGAGCAGTTCTTC. The whole variable domain, remainder taken from reference TRBV7-2 and TRBJ2-1, is GAGVSQSPSNKVTEKGKDVELRCDPISGHTALYWYRQSLGQGLEFLIYFQGNSAPDKSGLPSDRFSAERTGGSVSTLTIQRTQQEDSAVYLCASSFWASDGEQFFGPGTRLTVL.

The gene calls are TRBV19 and TRBJ1-2; a possible D gene is TRBD1 (5 bases). Germline CDR1 is LNHDA and CDR2 is SQIVND (reference sequence). Trimming removed 7 bases at V and 4 bases at J, with 19 bases between. CDR3 size: 15 residues. The CDR3 DNA follows: TGTGCCAGTAACATCCTCGACTCGGGGGGCTATGGCTACACCTTC. This gives the protein CASNILDSGGYGYTF. The full variable domain, its missing parts supplied by reference TRBV19 and TRBJ1-2, is DGGITQSPKYLFRKEGQNVTLSCEQNLNHDAMYWYRQDPGQGLRLIYYSQIVNDFQKGDIAEGYSVSREKKESFPLTVTSAQKNPTAFYLCASNILDSGGYGYTFGSGTRLTVV.

V and J are TRBV28 and TRBJ2-1; D perhaps matches TRBD1 (5 bases). V was shortened by 4 bases and J by 9 bases, with 13 bases between the two germline ends. The CDR3 has 13 residues. CDR1 and CDR2 (germline): MDHEN, SYDVKM. The CDR3 nucleotides are TGTGCCAGCAGTTCTACCCAGGGTGGTGAGCAGTTCTTC. Amino acid sequence: CASSSTQGGEQFF.

This clone came up a few times. The rearrangement joins TRBV19 to TRBJ1-2; maybe TRBD1 (5 bases). CDR3 length equals 14 residues. Between the trimmed V and J ends, which lost 7 bases and 7 bases, there was a span of 19 bases. The germline V gene has CDR1 LNHDA and CDR2 SQIVND (reference sequence). CDR3 region: CASTMGLLGGGYTF. The CDR3 region has the DNA TGTGCCAGTACCATGGGACTCTTGGGGGGTGGCTACACCTTC.

About this clone: Sequence at one end of the junction differs from germline and may be a read error. The chain has TRBV7-7 and TRBJ2-1, with D unclear. The CDR3 is 16 amino acids. In germline, CDR1 is SSHAT, CDR2 FNYEAQ (reference sequence). In DNA form, the CDR3 reads TGTGCTAGCAGCCCCTACGCGGCGGCCTCCTACAATGAGCAGTTCTTC. Its translation is CASSPYAAASYNEQFF.

The chain couples TRBV7-2 to TRBJ2-3; TRBD2 matches at 7 bases. The CDR3 length is 14 residues. V dropped 4 bases and J dropped 3; count of bases not matched to a gene: 4. Germline CDR1 and CDR2: SGHTA and FQGNSA. The CDR3 loop reads CASSSASGTDTQYF. In nucleotides, the CDR3 is TGTGCCAGCAGCTCCGCTAGCGGAACAGATACGCAGTATTTT.

This sequence joins TRBV3-1 (or the pseudogene TRBV3-2) and TRBJ2-7; maybe TRBD2 (5 bases). Germline CDR1 is LGHDT and CDR2 is YNNKEL (reference sequence). CDR3 length: 13 residues. The germline V and J ends were trimmed by 4 bases and 2 bases, with 9 bases remaining between them. Here the CDR3 reads CASSRGPPYEQYF. Written as DNA, the CDR3 is TGTGCCAGCAGCCGAGGGCCACCCTACGAGCAGTACTTC.

The table lists this clone with a count of one. This chain links TRBV15 with TRBJ2-7, with D tentatively TRBD2 (6 bases). V was shortened by 4 bases and J by 3 bases, with 10 bases between the two germline ends. The CDR3 consists of 13 residues. CDR1 LNHNV and CDR2 YYDKDF come from the germline V gene (reference sequence). CDR3 residues: CATSTGTGYEQYF. The CDR3 nucleotides read TGTGCCACCAGCACCGGGACTGGCTACGAGCAGTACTTC.

V is TRBV27 and J is TRBJ2-2; D ambiguous. Germline values: CDR1 MNHEY, CDR2 SMNVEV (reference sequence). The V end lost 5 bases, the J end lost 0 bases, and 19 bases lay between the germline ends. The CDR3 contains 18 residues. The CDR3 DNA follows: TGTGCCAGCAGTCCCATCCTTTTTCCGCGCGCGAACACCGGGGAGCTGTTTTTT. This codes for CASSPILFPRANTGELFF.

This chain uses TRBV5-1 with TRBJ1-1, with D unresolved. V was cut by 5 bases and J by 1 base, with 12 bases left in between. This CDR3 region has 14 residues. In germline, CDR1 is SGHRS, CDR2 YFSETQ. CDR3 in DNA: TGCGCCAGCAGTCAAGACGGGTGGAACACTGAAGCTTTCTTT. Translating it yields CASSQDGWNTEAFF.

The CDR3 spells CASSRRLAGSSNTGELFF. The CDR3 region has the DNA TGTGCCAGCAGCCGACGACTAGCGGGATCTTCGAACACCGGGGAGCTGTTTTTT. The chain carries TRBV4-2 and TRBJ2-2; TRBD2 agrees at 11 bases. The CDR3 is 18 amino acids. Germline trimming cut 4 bases from V and 0 bases from J; bases unmatched to any gene: 7. Germline V lookup: CDR1 LGHNA, CDR2 YNFKEQ.

The chain has TRBV6-6 and TRBJ2-5, with TRBD1 identical over 7 bases. Germline V gene lookup returns CDR1 MNHNY and CDR2 SVGAGI (reference sequence). V was clipped by 5 bases and J by 13 bases; unmatched bases: 10. The CDR3 covers 12 residues. CDR3 loop: CASSPGQWTLYF. For the CDR3, the DNA is TGTGCCAGCAGTCCGGGACAGTGGACACTGTACTTC.

This chain connects TRBV19 to TRBJ2-3; 8 nucleotides match TRBD2. The germline V gene encodes CDR1 LNHDA and CDR2 SQIVND (reference sequence). This CDR3 has 12 amino acids. Trimming cost V 8 bases and J 15 bases; bases outside gene matches: 13. CDR3 in amino acids: CASGAQAGVGYF. CDR3 nucleotide sequence: TGTGCCAGTGGGGCCCAAGCGGGAGTAGGTTATTTT.

The chain links TRBV7-9 to TRBJ2-1; 11 nucleotides align to TRBD2. The CDR3 runs to 16 residues. The germline V gene has CDR1 SEHNR and CDR2 FQNEAQ (reference sequence). V shed 5 bases and J 10 bases; nucleotides not matched to a gene: 13. Here the CDR3 reads CASSPWTSGLIGEQFF. In DNA form, the CDR3 reads TGTGCCAGCAGCCCCTGGACTAGCGGGCTGATAGGGGAGCAGTTCTTC.

This chain connects TRBV5-6 to TRBJ2-7; D is uncertain. Between the trimmed V and J ends, which lost 4 bases and 6 bases, there was a span of 14 bases. Germline V CDR1 and CDR2: SGHDT, YYEEEE. This CDR3 contains 13 residues. CDR3 in amino acids: CASSILSRTEQYF. CDR3 nucleotides: TGTGCCAGCAGCATCCTATCTAGAACCGAGCAGTACTTC.